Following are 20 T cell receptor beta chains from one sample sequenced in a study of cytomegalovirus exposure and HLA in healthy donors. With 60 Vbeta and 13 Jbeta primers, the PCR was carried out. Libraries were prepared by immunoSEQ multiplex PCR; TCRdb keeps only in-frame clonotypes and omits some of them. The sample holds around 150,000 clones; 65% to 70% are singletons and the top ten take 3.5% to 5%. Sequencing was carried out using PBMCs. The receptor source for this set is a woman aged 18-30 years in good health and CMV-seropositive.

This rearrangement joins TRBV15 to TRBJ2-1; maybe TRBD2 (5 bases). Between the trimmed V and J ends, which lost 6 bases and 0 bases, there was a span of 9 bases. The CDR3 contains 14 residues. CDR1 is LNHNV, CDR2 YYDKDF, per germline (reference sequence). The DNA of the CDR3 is TGTGCCACCAGGGACGGGGACTCCTACAATGAGCAGTTCTTC. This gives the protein CATRDGDSYNEQFF.

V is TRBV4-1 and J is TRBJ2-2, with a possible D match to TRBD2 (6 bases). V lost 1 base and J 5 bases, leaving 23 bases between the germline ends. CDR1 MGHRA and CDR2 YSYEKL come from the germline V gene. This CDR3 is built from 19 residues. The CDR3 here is CASSQVLLSYGGGTGELFF. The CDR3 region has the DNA TGCGCCAGCAGCCAAGTACTCTTATCTTACGGGGGAGGAACCGGGGAGCTGTTTTTT.

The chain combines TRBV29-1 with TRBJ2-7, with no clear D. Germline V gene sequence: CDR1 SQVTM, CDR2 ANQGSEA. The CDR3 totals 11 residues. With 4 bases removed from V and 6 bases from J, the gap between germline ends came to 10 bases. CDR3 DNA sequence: TGCAGCGTTGGGTGGTGGGCCGAGCAGTACTTC. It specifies CSVGWWAEQYF.

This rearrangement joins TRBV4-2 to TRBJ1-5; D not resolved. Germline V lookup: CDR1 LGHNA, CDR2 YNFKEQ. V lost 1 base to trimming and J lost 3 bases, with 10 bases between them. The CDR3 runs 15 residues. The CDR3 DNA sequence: TGTGCCAGCAGCCAAGTTAGCGGGAACAATCAGCCCCAGCATTTT. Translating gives CASSQVSGNNQPQHF.

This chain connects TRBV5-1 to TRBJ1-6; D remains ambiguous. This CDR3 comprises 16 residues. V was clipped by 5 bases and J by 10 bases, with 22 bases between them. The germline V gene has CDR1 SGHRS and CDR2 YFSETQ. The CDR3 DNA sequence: TGCGCCAGCAGTCTGGGGTCGGGGAGCGGGAAATCACCCCTCCACTTT. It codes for CASSLGSGSGKSPLHF. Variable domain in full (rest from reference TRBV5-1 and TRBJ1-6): KAGVTQTPRYLIKTRGQQVTLSCSPISGHRSVSWYQQTPGQGLQFLFEYFSETQRNKGNFPGRFSGRQFSNSRSEMNVSTLELGDSALYLCASSLGSGSGKSPLHFGNGTRLTVT.

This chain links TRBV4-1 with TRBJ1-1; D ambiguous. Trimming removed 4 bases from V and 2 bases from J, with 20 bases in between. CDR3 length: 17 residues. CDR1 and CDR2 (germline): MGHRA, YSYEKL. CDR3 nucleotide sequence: TGCGCCAGCAGCCCTCTAGGACCCGGAGGGCCCAACACTGAAGCTTTCTTT. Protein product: CASSPLGPGGPNTEAFF.

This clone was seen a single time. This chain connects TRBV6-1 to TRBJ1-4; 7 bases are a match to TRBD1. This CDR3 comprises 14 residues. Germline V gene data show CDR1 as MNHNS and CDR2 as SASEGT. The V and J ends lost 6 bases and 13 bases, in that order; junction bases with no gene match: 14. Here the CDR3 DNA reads TGTGCCAGCAGGTCGGGACAGAGCCCAGATCGACTGTTTTTT. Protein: CASRSGQSPDRLFF.

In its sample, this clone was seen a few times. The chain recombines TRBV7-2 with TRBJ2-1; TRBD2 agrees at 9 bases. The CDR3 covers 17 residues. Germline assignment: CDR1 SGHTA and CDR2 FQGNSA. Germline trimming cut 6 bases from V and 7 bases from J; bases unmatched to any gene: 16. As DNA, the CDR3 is TGTGCCAGCAGTATCAGCGGACGCGGGAGGGCGGGTAATGAGCAGTTCTTC. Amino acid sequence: CASSISGRGRAGNEQFF.

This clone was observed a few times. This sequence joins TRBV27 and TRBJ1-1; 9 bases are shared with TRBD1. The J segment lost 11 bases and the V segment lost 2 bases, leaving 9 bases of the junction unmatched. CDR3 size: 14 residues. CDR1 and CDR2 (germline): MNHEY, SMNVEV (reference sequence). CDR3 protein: CASSLTGGEVYAFF. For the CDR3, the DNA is TGTGCCAGCAGTTTAACAGGGGGCGAAGTTTATGCTTTCTTT.

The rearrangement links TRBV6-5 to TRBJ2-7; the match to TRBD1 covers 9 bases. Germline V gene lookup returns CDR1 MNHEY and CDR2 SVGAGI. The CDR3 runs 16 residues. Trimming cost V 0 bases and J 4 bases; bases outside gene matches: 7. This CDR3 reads CASSYSGTGFLYEQYF. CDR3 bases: TGTGCCAGCAGTTACTCCGGGACAGGGTTTCTTTACGAGCAGTACTTC.

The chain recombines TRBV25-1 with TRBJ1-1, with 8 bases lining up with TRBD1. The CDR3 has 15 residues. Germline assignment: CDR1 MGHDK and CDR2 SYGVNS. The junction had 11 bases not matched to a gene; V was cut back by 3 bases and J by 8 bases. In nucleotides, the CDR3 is TGTGCCAGCAGTGACCCGGGCCAGGGGGCTTCAGAAGCTTTCTTT. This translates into CASSDPGQGASEAFF.

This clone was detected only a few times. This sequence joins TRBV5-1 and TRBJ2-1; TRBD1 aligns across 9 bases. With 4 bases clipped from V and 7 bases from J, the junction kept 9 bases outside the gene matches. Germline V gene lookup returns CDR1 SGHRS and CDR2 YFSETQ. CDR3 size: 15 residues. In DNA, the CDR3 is TGCGCCAGCAGCACCGGGACAGGGATCATGAATGAGCAGTTCTTC. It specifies CASSTGTGIMNEQFF.

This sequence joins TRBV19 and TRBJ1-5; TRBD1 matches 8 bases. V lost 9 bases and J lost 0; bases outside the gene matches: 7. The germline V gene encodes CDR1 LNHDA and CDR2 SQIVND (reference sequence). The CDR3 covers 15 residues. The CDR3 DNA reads TGTGCCAGCAGGACAGGGTCCTTTAGCAATCAGCCCCAGCATTTT. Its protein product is CASRTGSFSNQPQHF.

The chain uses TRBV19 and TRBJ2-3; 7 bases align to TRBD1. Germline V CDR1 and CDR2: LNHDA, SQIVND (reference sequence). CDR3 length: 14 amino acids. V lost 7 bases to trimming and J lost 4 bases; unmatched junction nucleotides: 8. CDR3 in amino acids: CASTPQGPADTQYF. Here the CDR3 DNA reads TGTGCCAGTACGCCACAGGGGCCAGCAGATACGCAGTATTTT.

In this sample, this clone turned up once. DNA for the CDR3: TGTGCCAGCAGCTTATTTAGCGGGAGGGCCAGCGAGCAGTACTTC. Its translation: CASSLFSGRASEQYF. The J gene is TRBJ2-7, the V gene TRBV7-9; TRBD2 matches 11 bases. V gave up 2 bases and J gave up 6 bases; unmatched junction bases: 6. The CDR3 covers 15 residues. Germline V gene sequence: CDR1 SEHNR, CDR2 FQNEAQ (reference sequence).

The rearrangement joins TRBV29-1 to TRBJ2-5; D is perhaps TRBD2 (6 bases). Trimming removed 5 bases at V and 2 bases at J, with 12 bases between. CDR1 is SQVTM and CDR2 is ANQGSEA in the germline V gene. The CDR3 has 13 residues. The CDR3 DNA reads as TGCAGCGTTAATGAGGGGACTCAAGAGACCCAGTACTTC. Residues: CSVNEGTQETQYF.

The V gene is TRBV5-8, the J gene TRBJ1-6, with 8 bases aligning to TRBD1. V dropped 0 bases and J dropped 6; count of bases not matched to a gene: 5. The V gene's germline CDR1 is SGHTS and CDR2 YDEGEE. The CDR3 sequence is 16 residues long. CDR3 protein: CASSLGGDRFNSPLHF. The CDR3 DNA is TGTGCCAGCAGCTTGGGGGGGGACAGGTTTAATTCACCCCTCCACTTT.

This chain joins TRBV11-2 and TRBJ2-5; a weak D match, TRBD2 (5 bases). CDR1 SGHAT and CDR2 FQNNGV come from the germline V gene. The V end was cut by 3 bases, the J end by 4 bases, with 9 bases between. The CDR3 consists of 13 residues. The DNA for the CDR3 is TGTGCCAGCAGCTTTTCCAGCGGAGAGACCCAGTACTTC. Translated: CASSFSSGETQYF. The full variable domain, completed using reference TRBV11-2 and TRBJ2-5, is EAGVAQSPRYKIIEKRQSVAFWCNPISGHATLYWYQQILGQGPKLLIQFQNNGVVDDSQLPKDRFSAERLKGVDSTLKIQPAKLEDSAVYLCASSFSSGETQYFGPGTRLLVL.

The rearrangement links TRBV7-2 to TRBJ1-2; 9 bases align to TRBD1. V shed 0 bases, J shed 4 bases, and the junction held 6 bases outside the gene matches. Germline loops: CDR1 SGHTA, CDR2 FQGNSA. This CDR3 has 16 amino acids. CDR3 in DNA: TGTGCCAGCAGCTTAGCAGGACAGGGGTTGGGCTATGGCTACACCTTC. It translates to CASSLAGQGLGYGYTF.

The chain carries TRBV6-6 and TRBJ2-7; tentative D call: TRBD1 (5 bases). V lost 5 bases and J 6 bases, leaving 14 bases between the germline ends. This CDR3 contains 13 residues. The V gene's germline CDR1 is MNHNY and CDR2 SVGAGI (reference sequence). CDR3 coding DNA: TGTGCCAGCAGTCTCCAGGGTTGGGGCGAGCAGTACTTC. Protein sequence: CASSLQGWGEQYF.